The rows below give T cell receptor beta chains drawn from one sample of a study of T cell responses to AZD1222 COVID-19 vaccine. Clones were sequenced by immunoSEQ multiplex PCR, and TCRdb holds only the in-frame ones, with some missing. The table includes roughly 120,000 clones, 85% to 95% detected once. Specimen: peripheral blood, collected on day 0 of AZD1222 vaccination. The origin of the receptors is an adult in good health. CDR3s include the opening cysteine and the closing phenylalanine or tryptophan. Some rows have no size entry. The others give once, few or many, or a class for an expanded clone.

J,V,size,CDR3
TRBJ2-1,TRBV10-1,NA,CASSDAGSSYNEQFF
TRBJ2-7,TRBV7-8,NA,CASSQDPSHEQYF
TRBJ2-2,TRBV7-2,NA,CASSLMRELFF
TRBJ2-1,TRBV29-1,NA,CSGRPNPYNEQFF
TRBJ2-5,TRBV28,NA,CAGRDSRQETQYF
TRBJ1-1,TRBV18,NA,CASSPPGVNTEAFF
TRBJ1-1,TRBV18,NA,CASSPPQGNTEAFF
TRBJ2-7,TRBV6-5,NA,CASSTGSSYEQYF
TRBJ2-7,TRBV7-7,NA,CASSLGDSSYEQYF
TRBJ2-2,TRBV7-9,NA,CASSLDYGPYTGELFF
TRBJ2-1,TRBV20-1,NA,CSANWNLGQFF
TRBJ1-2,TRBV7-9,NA,CASSLVRAPNYGYTF
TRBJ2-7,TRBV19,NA,CASSTGTGSYEQYF
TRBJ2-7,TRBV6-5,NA,CASSYSGRGGSYEQYF
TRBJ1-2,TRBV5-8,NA,CASSLGGGAERGYTF
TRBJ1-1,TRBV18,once,CASSPGTGGTEAFF
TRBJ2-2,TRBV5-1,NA,CASSRQGATNTGELFF
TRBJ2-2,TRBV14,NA,CASSQDHTLEELFF
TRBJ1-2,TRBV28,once,CASRQTGVTTGYTF
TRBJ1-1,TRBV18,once,CASSQGVETEAFF
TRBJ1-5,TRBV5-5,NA,CASSLAERVRNQPQHF
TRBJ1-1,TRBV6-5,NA,CASSYTRGTEAFF
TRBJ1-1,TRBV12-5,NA,CASGLVQGAEAFF
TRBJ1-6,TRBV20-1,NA,CSVGSPLHF
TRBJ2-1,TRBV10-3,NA,CATGLAYRDNEQFF
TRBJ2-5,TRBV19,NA,CASSIGGIKETQYF
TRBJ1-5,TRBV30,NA,CAWSVDRTDRGGQPQHF
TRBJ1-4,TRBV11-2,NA,CASSSIYGQGQGEKLFF
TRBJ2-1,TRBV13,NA,CASSIRTGGYNEQFF
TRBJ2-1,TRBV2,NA,CASSEAGLAEQFF
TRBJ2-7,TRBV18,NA,CASSPDTSSEQYF
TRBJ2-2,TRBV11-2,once,CASSLLHRDFGELFF
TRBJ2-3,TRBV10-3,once,CAISDTGTDTQYF
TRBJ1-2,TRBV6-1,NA,CASSEASGSGYGYTF
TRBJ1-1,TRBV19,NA,CASSIGGIGNTEAFF
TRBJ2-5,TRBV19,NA,CASSGTGGLGETQYF
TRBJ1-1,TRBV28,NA,CASSLRQLYNTEAFF